This passage covers 10 T cell receptor beta chains from one sample sequenced in a study of T cells after somatic rescue of genetic block (dated by TCRdb to about 2020). Libraries were made using the immunoSEQ multiplex PCR assay. Entries here come from immuneACCESS through TCRdb and include only in-frame sequences with V and J called. Some clones fail to appear in such tables; in the studies checked, an unresolved V gene covers under half of the shortfall, and the cause of the remainder is unknown. The sample includes 88,000 or so clones, with 90% observed a single time. The ten largest clones represent 1.5% to 2% of the sample. The sequenced sample was peripheral blood mononuclear cells (PBMCs). These receptors were obtained from a young woman.

This chain links TRBV2 with TRBJ2-1; unclear D gene. CDR3 size: 17 residues. Looked up from germline, CDR1 is SNHLY and CDR2 is FYNNEI. The V end was cut by 7 bases, the J end by 2 bases, with 21 bases between. The CDR3 DNA reads TGTGCCAGCACCCCCCTTGGCACGAGTTCGACCTACAATGAGCAGTTCTTC. It specifies CASTPLGTSSTYNEQFF.

The gene calls are TRBV11-2 and TRBJ2-5, with D perhaps matching TRBD1 (6 bases). Trimming shortened V by 5 bases and J by 0 bases, and 13 bases separated the two germline ends. Per germline, CDR1 SGHAT and CDR2 FQNNGV. The CDR3 spans 15 residues. CDR3 loop: CASSAKQGNQETQYF. CDR3 DNA sequence: TGTGCCAGCAGCGCGAAGCAGGGGAACCAAGAGACCCAGTACTTC.

The V gene is TRBV9, the J gene TRBJ1-1; weak D call: TRBD1 (5 bases). This CDR3 has 15 residues. CDR1 and CDR2 (germline): SGDLS, YYNGEE. The V end lost 3 bases, the J end lost 5 bases, and 17 bases lay between the germline ends. This chain's CDR3 is CASSARGDGRTEAFF. CDR3 coding DNA: TGTGCCAGCAGCGCACGAGGGGACGGTAGGACTGAAGCTTTCTTT.

J is TRBJ1-1 and V is TRBV5-1; a possible D gene is TRBD1 (5 bases). Germline loops: CDR1 SGHRS, CDR2 YFSETQ. V gave up 4 bases and J gave up 6 bases, with 22 bases separating them. This CDR3 has 16 amino acids. The CDR3 reads CASSLATGTWGAEAFF. In DNA form, the CDR3 reads TGCGCCAGCAGCCTTGCTACCGGGACCTGGGGGGCTGAAGCTTTCTTT.

The chain uses TRBV7-9 and TRBJ2-1, with 13 bases matching TRBD2. Germline CDR1 and CDR2: SEHNR and FQNEAQ (reference sequence). Losses at the gene ends were 4 bases for V and 8 bases for J; bases not matched to a gene: 5. The CDR3 runs 15 residues. CDR3 amino acids: CASSYGLAGADEQFF. The CDR3 nucleotides read TGTGCCAGCAGCTACGGACTAGCGGGAGCAGATGAGCAGTTCTTC.

This chain connects TRBV5-1 to TRBJ2-2; 8 bases agree with TRBD2. J was trimmed by 3 bases and V by 6 bases; bases with no gene match: 4. In germline, CDR1 is SGHRS, CDR2 YFSETQ. The CDR3 covers 14 residues. CDR3 bases: TGCGCCAGCACTAGCGGGCTCCACACCGGGGAGCTGTTTTTT. As protein: CASTSGLHTGELFF.

The V gene is TRBV10-1, the J gene TRBJ1-1; D gene unclear. The germline CDR1 and CDR2 sequences are WNHNN and SYGVQD (reference sequence). The CDR3 covers 12 residues. Trimming pared 6 bases from V and 1 base from J, leaving 6 bases between. The CDR3 protein is CASSGRNTEAFF. The CDR3 region has the DNA TGCGCCAGCAGCGGAAGGAACACTGAAGCTTTCTTT.

This chain connects TRBV9 to TRBJ2-7; TRBD2 aligns across 10 bases. There are 17 residues in the CDR3. CDR1 SGDLS and CDR2 YYNGEE come from the germline V gene. Unmatched junction bases numbered 13, after V lost 1 base and J lost 6 bases. In DNA, the CDR3 is TGTGCCAGCAGCGTACTGCCTAGCGGGAGTGGGTTGGCCGAGCAGTACTTC. Amino acids: CASSVLPSGSGLAEQYF.

J is TRBJ2-1 and V is TRBV11-3, with a weak D call TRBD2 (5 bases). Per the germline V gene, CDR1 is SGHNT and CDR2 is YENEEA. V lost 8 bases and J lost 1, with 9 bases in between. The CDR3 has 13 residues. CDR3 sequence (DNA): TGTGCCAGCGGCAGCGGATCCTACAATGAGCAGTTCTTC. It translates to CASGSGSYNEQFF.

The table lists this clone with a count of one. V usage is TRBV7-8 and J usage is TRBJ2-1; D is undetermined. This CDR3 region has 13 residues. The V end lost 0 bases, the J end lost 3 bases, and 3 bases lay between the germline ends. Germline V gene sequence: CDR1 SGHVS, CDR2 FQNEAQ. The CDR3 DNA is TGTGCCAGCAGCTTAGCCGACTACAATGAGCAGTTCTTC. Its translation is CASSLADYNEQFF.